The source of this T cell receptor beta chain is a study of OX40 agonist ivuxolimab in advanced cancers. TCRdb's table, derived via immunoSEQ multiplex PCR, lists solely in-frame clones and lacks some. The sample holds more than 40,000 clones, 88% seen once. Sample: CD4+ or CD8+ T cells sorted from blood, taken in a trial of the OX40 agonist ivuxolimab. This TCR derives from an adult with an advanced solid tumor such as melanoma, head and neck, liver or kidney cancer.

The DNA of the CDR3 is TGTGCCAGCACCGTGAACAATGAGCAGTTCTTC. Translated, it gives CASTVNNEQFF. This chain links TRBV28 with TRBJ2-1; D ambiguous. Germline V lookup: CDR1 MDHEN, CDR2 SYDVKM. The CDR3 covers 11 residues. Trimming took 7 bases from V and 5 from J, leaving 6 bases between them.